A single sample is the source of the 2 T cell receptor beta chains below, sequenced in a study of blood T cells in healthy people across ages. A J-beta primer mix and a sample-barcoded 5' primer were used in a second PCR of about 7 to 12 cycles. Via MiXCR, TCRdb re-called the 5' RACE reads, giving one row per CDR3 protein. The sample records some 1,800,000 distinct CDR3 sequences, about two fifths being singletons. Material: blood. These receptors were obtained from a human donor in good health.

This sequence joins TRBV28 and TRBJ2-4; TRBD1 matches 9 bases. There are 15 residues in the CDR3. V lost 6 bases, J lost 2 bases, and 5 bases stayed unmatched. Per germline, CDR1 MDHEN and CDR2 SYDVKM. The DNA for the CDR3 is TGTGCCAGCAGGGACAGGGGAGGGACCAAAAACATTCAGTACTTC. Amino acid sequence: CASRDRGGTKNIQYF. The whole variable domain, filled in from reference TRBV28 and TRBJ2-4, reads DVKVTQSSRYLVKRTGEKVFLECVQDMDHENMFWYRQDPGLGLRLIYFSYDVKMKEKGDIPEGYSVSREKKERFSLILESASTNQTSMYLCASRDRGGTKNIQYFGAGTRLSVL.

The chain uses TRBV6-6 and TRBJ2-3; D uncertain. Germline assignment: CDR1 MNHNY and CDR2 SVGAGI (reference sequence). With 7 bases removed from V and 2 bases from J, the gap between germline ends came to 10 bases. There are 13 residues in the CDR3. In nucleotides, the CDR3 is TGTGCCAGCACTTCCCCCACCACAGATACGCAGTATTTT. Translation gives CASTSPTTDTQYF.